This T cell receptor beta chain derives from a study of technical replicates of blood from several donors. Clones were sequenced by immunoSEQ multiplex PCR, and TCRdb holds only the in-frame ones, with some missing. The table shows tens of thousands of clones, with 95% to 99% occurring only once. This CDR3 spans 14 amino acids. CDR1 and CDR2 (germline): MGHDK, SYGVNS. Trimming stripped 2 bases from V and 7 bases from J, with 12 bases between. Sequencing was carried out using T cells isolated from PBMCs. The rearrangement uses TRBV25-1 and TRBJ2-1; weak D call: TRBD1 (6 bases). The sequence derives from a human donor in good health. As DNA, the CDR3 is TGTGCCAGCAGTGAAGCAGGGGCTGGGAATGAGCAGTTCTTC. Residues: CASSEAGAGNEQFF.